This TCR beta chain appears in the sequencing data of a study of control samples from healthy donors and cancer patients. Clones were read by immunoSEQ multiplex PCR, and TCRdb kept only the in-frame ones, dropping some. The sample lists around 23,000 clones, about 85% seen once, with over 35% in the top ten. The germline V gene encodes CDR1 SNHLY and CDR2 FYNNEI. The junction had 12 bases not matched to a gene; V was cut back by 1 base and J by 5 bases. The CDR3 spans 17 residues. The sequenced material came from PBMCs. This TCR came from a man in his sixties with head and neck cancer. This chain uses TRBV2 with TRBJ1-2; TRBD1 aligns across 8 bases. CDR3 DNA: TGTGCCAGCAGTGAAGGCAGGGGGCAGAGTAGCGTGTATGGCTACACCTTC. This sequence encodes CASSEGRGQSSVYGYTF.